This TCR beta chain appears in the sequencing data of a study of neurological immune-mediated disorders. Study-level findings and limits: Expanded clones shared no CDR3 amino acid sequences across subjects, suggesting private repertoires in all groups.

The CDR3 contains 14 residues. The V gene end was trimmed by 8 bases and the J gene end by 5 bases; junction bases not matched to a gene: 10. Germline CDR1 and CDR2: ENHRY and SYGVKD. This clonotype was counted ten times or more. The antigen is unknown. Template-switch 5'RACE cDNA synthesis added a 10-nucleotide unique molecular identifier. One entry per CDR3 protein, called by TCRdb with MiXCR from the 5' RACE reads. The repertoire holds about 59,000 distinct CDR3 sequences, 24% seen once, with less than 6% in the top ten. Time point indicated: technical triplicate 2. The sequencing input was PBMCs. This receptor was identified in a man aged 55-75 years with HTLV-1-associated myelopathy (HAM/TSP). The chain joins TRBV10-3 to TRBJ2-7; 9 bases agree with TRBD1. CDR3 loop: CAIGRRDRAHEQYF. CDR3 coding DNA: TGTGCCATCGGACGCCGGGACAGGGCCCACGAGCAGTACTTC.